Each of the 31 T cell receptor beta chains below was sequenced from the same sample in a study of T cell responses to AZD1222 COVID-19 vaccine. Sequencing was performed with immunoSEQ multiplex PCR; in TCRdb, only in-frame clones are kept and a portion is missing. The repertoire includes about 94,000 clones, around 85% of them detected once, and about 4.5% sits in the top ten. Sequenced material: peripheral blood, taken 28 days after the second AZD1222 dose. These receptors were obtained from an adult who received the AZD1222 COVID-19 vaccine.

V gene TRBV13 combines with J gene TRBJ2-2, with 7 bases identical to TRBD2. The junction had 3 bases not matched to a gene; V was cut back by 4 bases and J by 1 base. The germline CDR1 and CDR2 sequences are PRHDT and FYEKMQ (reference sequence). This CDR3 has 15 amino acids. The DNA of the CDR3 is TGTGCCAGCAGCTCGGGACTATTGAACACCGGGGAGCTGTTTTTT. Its protein is CASSSGLLNTGELFF.

The rearrangement joins TRBV9 to TRBJ1-2; 7 bases match TRBD1. CDR3 length: 15 residues. Germline CDR1 reads SGDLS; CDR2 reads YYNGEE. The V and J ends lost 2 bases and 6 bases, in that order; junction bases with no gene match: 10. The CDR3 sequence: CASSVPGQPPDGYTF. CDR3 sequence (DNA): TGTGCCAGCAGCGTTCCGGGACAGCCCCCTGATGGCTACACCTTC.

The chain is built from TRBV7-9 and TRBJ2-2; TRBD2 aligns across 11 bases. The germline V gene encodes CDR1 SEHNR and CDR2 FQNEAQ (reference sequence). The CDR3 totals 16 residues. The V segment lost 3 bases and the J segment 3 bases; nucleotides outside the gene matches: 3. The DNA of the CDR3 is TGTGCCAGCAGCTTTGGGACTAGCGGATACACCGGGGAGCTGTTTTTT. Its protein is CASSFGTSGYTGELFF.

This rearrangement joins TRBV4-1 to TRBJ2-3; no reliable D call. V was cut by 0 bases and J by 8 bases, with 12 bases left in between. Germline V gene lookup returns CDR1 MGHRA and CDR2 YSYEKL. This CDR3 is 14 amino acids long. The CDR3, as DNA: TGCGCCAGCAGCCAAGAAGTCCAGTCTGGTACGCAGTATTTT. Its protein is CASSQEVQSGTQYF.

The rearrangement links TRBV2 to TRBJ1-1, with D perhaps TRBD1 (5 bases). The germline V gene encodes CDR1 SNHLY and CDR2 FYNNEI. V lost 6 bases to trimming and J lost 1 base, with 9 bases between them. The CDR3 length is 13 residues. CDR3 in DNA: TGTGCCAGCAGCGCGCAGGGGAACACTGAAGCTTTCTTT. Residues: CASSAQGNTEAFF.

The chain has TRBV5-1 and TRBJ1-3, with 9 bases that match TRBD1. Germline CDR1 is SGHRS and CDR2 is YFSETQ. The CDR3 spans 15 residues. Trimming removed 4 bases from V and 4 bases from J; junction bases left unmatched: 6. CDR3 nucleotide sequence: TGCGCCAGCAGCACCGGACAGGGGAAAGGAAACACCATATATTTT. This codes for CASSTGQGKGNTIYF.

This clone occurred a few times. The chain carries TRBV28 and TRBJ1-2; 7 nucleotides line up with TRBD1. This CDR3 spans 13 amino acids. The V segment lost 6 bases and the J segment 5 bases; nucleotides outside the gene matches: 6. Looked up from germline, CDR1 is MDHEN and CDR2 is SYDVKM. The DNA for the CDR3 is TGTGCCAGCAGCTTAACAGGGGCTTATGGCTACACCTTC. It translates to CASSLTGAYGYTF.

This chain uses TRBV5-1 with TRBJ2-3, with D perhaps TRBD2 (5 bases). Per the germline V gene, CDR1 is SGHRS and CDR2 is YFSETQ. The V and J ends lost 1 base and 0 bases respectively, with 9 bases between them. This CDR3 has 15 residues. The CDR3 region has the DNA TGCGCCAGCAGCTTGATCGGCGGGAGCACAGATACGCAGTATTTT. Translated: CASSLIGGSTDTQYF.

This chain uses TRBV28 with TRBJ1-1; D unclear. Trimming took off 6 bases at V and 6 bases at J, with 8 bases between the two ends. The germline V gene encodes CDR1 MDHEN and CDR2 SYDVKM. The CDR3 contains 11 residues. The CDR3 sequence: CASSVVAEAFF. The CDR3 DNA follows: TGTGCCAGCAGCGTCGTGGCTGAAGCTTTCTTT.

This clone was counted a single time. The chain employs TRBV28 and TRBJ2-7; D uncertain. Germline V gene sequence: CDR1 MDHEN, CDR2 SYDVKM. V lost 8 bases, J lost 5 bases, and 19 bases lay in between. The CDR3 runs 14 residues. The chain's CDR3 is CASRMDPVKNEQYF. CDR3 bases: TGTGCCAGCCGAATGGACCCGGTGAAAAACGAGCAGTACTTC.

The rearrangement links TRBV7-3 to TRBJ2-3; D ambiguous. With 5 bases removed from V and 4 bases from J, the gap between germline ends came to 7 bases. The CDR3 is made up of 12 amino acids. Germline CDR1 reads SGHTA; CDR2 reads FQGTGA. CDR3 nucleotide sequence: TGTGCCAGCAGCCCGGGCGCAGATACGCAGTATTTT. Residues: CASSPGADTQYF.

The J gene is TRBJ2-7, the V gene TRBV7-9; D is uncertain. The germline V gene encodes CDR1 SEHNR and CDR2 FQNEAQ (reference sequence). V lost 2 bases, J lost 7 bases, and 15 bases lay in between. The CDR3 consists of 14 residues. The CDR3 spells CASSLIALLGEQYF. As DNA, the CDR3 is TGTGCCAGCAGCTTAATAGCTTTATTGGGGGAGCAGTACTTC.

This clone was seen a single time. The J gene is TRBJ2-7, the V gene TRBV2; the match to TRBD2 covers 11 bases. Trimming took 4 bases from V and 5 from J; bases not matched to a gene: 7. The germline CDR1 and CDR2 sequences are SNHLY and FYNNEI. The CDR3 consists of 15 residues. This CDR3 is CASSGDSGGAHEQYF. The CDR3 nucleotides read TGTGCCAGCAGTGGGGATAGCGGGGGGGCTCACGAGCAGTACTTC.

This clone was seen more than once but under ten times. The rearrangement links TRBV6-1 to TRBJ2-7; 7 positions agree with TRBD2. CDR1 MNHNS and CDR2 SASEGT come from the germline V gene. Unmatched junction bases numbered 13, after V lost 1 base and J lost 7 bases. The CDR3 runs 16 residues. The CDR3 loop is CASSEVMGLRSWEQYF. The CDR3 bases are TGTGCCAGCAGTGAAGTGATGGGACTACGTTCATGGGAGCAGTACTTC.

Details on this clone: The germline gene is not matched at one end of the junction; a read error may be the cause. This chain links TRBV6-2 or TRBV6-3 with TRBJ2-5, with D unresolved. There are 12 residues in the CDR3. The germline gives CDR1 MNHEY, CDR2 SVGEGT. CDR3 bases: TGTGCCAGCAGTTACTCCGGTATCAATCTGCACTTC. It translates to CASSYSGINLHF.

The V and J genes are TRBV7-2 and TRBJ2-7; no firm D call. V lost 3 bases to trimming and J lost 3 bases, with 9 bases between them. Germline V gene lookup returns CDR1 SGHTA and CDR2 FQGNSA. The length of the CDR3 is 13 residues. CDR3 region: CASSFFMVYEQYF. CDR3 coding DNA: TGTGCCAGCAGCTTCTTTATGGTCTACGAGCAGTACTTC.

J is TRBJ2-4 and V is TRBV21-1. TRBV21-1 is a recognized pseudogene. The CDR3 runs 18 residues. The CDR3 loop is CASSTSLSKARPSHIQYF. The CDR3 DNA reads as TGTGCCAGCAGCACCTCTTTGTCTAAGGCCCGGCCCAGCCACATTCAGTACTTC.

This sequence joins TRBV21-1 and TRBJ2-7; the D call in the table, TRBD2, was not verified against the DNA. TRBV21-1 represents a pseudogene. The CDR3 has 16 residues. CDR3 in amino acids: CASSKEFSGRDYEQYF. CDR3 in DNA: TGTGCCAGCAGCAAAGAATTCAGCGGGAGGGACTACGAGCAGTACTTC.

This clone was seen a single time. The chain recombines TRBV5-1 with TRBJ1-2; D is unresolved. There are 15 residues in the CDR3. Trimming removed 4 bases from V and 3 bases from J, with 16 bases in between. Germline V gives CDR1 SGHRS, CDR2 YFSETQ. CDR3: CASSAIWKDDYGYTF. The CDR3 DNA reads TGCGCCAGCAGCGCGATCTGGAAGGATGACTATGGCTACACCTTC.

The rearrangement links TRBV19 to TRBJ2-2; no firm D call. V was clipped by 3 bases and J by 4 bases, with 6 bases between them. Germline values: CDR1 LNHDA, CDR2 SQIVND (reference sequence). This CDR3 region has 13 residues. CDR3 nucleotide sequence: TGTGCCAGTAGTATGGGCGTCACCGGGGAGCTGTTTTTT. This sequence encodes CASSMGVTGELFF.

The chain recombines TRBV3-1 (or the pseudogene TRBV3-2) with TRBJ2-7, with D possibly being TRBD1 or TRBD2 (5 bases each). Germline assignment: CDR1 LGHDT and CDR2 YNNKEL (reference sequence). V was cut by 4 bases and J by 5 bases, with 18 bases left in between. CDR3 length: 15 residues. The CDR3 reads CASSLWGLRGDEQYF. The CDR3 region has the DNA TGTGCCAGCAGCCTATGGGGTCTTCGAGGGGACGAGCAGTACTTC.

This clone turned up a few times. This rearrangement joins TRBV19 to TRBJ1-1; D not certain. Germline V gives CDR1 LNHDA, CDR2 SQIVND (reference sequence). The CDR3 is 15 residues long. The V end was cut by 7 bases, the J end by 3 bases, with 18 bases between. In nucleotides, the CDR3 is TGTGCCAGTATGGAGGGTTCCTGGAGGTACACTGAAGCTTTCTTT. This codes for CASMEGSWRYTEAFF. Using reference TRBV19 and TRBJ1-1 for the parts outside the CDR3, the full variable domain is DGGITQSPKYLFRKEGQNVTLSCEQNLNHDAMYWYRQDPGQGLRLIYYSQIVNDFQKGDIAEGYSVSREKKESFPLTVTSAQKNPTAFYLCASMEGSWRYTEAFFGQGTRLTVV.

The chain links TRBV6-2 or TRBV6-3 to TRBJ2-3; 10 bases align to TRBD2. Germline assignment: CDR1 MNHEY and CDR2 SVGEGT. Trimming took 4 bases from V and 2 from J; bases not matched to a gene: 3. The CDR3 contains 15 residues. In DNA form, the CDR3 reads TGTGCCAGCAGTTTGACTAGCGGGTACACAGATACGCAGTATTTT. This gives the protein CASSLTSGYTDTQYF.

The chain is built from TRBV5-6 and TRBJ1-2; D is undetermined. The CDR3 covers 12 residues. The germline gives CDR1 SGHDT, CDR2 YYEEEE. V was trimmed by 6 bases and J by 0 bases, leaving 6 bases between them. Here the CDR3 reads CASISPNYGYTF. The CDR3 DNA is TGTGCCAGCATATCCCCTAACTATGGCTACACCTTC.

The chain couples TRBV24-1 to TRBJ2-3; a weak D match, TRBD1 (5 bases). Germline-derived CDR1 and CDR2 are KGHDR and SFDVKD. Between the trimmed V and J ends, which lost 3 bases and 4 bases, there was a span of 10 bases. The CDR3 extends over 14 amino acids. CDR3 loop: CATSDDRSSDTQYF. The CDR3 DNA follows: TGTGCCACCAGTGATGACAGAAGTTCAGATACGCAGTATTTT.

The chain is built from TRBV18 and TRBJ2-1, with a weak D call TRBD1 (6 bases). The V and J ends lost 6 bases and 5 bases respectively, with 11 bases between them. CDR3 length: 13 residues. Germline loops: CDR1 KGHSH, CDR2 LQKENI. The CDR3 loop is CASSRTVNNEQFF. The CDR3 bases are TGTGCCAGCTCGCGGACAGTAAACAATGAGCAGTTCTTC. Filled out from reference TRBV18 and TRBJ2-1, the complete variable domain reads NAGVMQNPRHLVRRRGQEARLRCSPMKGHSHVYWYRQLPEEGLKFMVYLQKENIIDESGMPKERFSAEFPKEGPSILRIQQVVRGDSAAYFCASSRTVNNEQFFGPGTRLTVL.

The rearrangement links TRBV5-4 to TRBJ2-1; the D is unclear. CDR3 length equals 15 residues. The V and J ends lost 0 bases and 3 bases respectively, with 10 bases between them. The germline CDR1 and CDR2 sequences are SGHNT and YYREEE (reference sequence). The DNA of the CDR3 is TGTGCCAGCAGCTTGGATCGGGCCAACTACAATGAGCAGTTCTTC. This translates into CASSLDRANYNEQFF. The full variable domain, completed using reference TRBV5-4 and TRBJ2-1, is ETGVTQSPTHLIKTRGQQVTLRCSSQSGHNTVSWYQQALGQGPQFIFQYYREEENGRGNFPPRFSGLQFPNYSSELNVNALELDDSALYLCASSLDRANYNEQFFGPGTRLTVL.

The chain joins TRBV3-1 (or the pseudogene TRBV3-2) to TRBJ2-1, with 10 bases fitting TRBD2. After removal of 6 bases from V and 8 bases from J, the junction contained 7 bases not matched to a gene. The CDR3 has 14 amino acids. Germline CDR1 is LGHDT and CDR2 is YNNKEL (reference sequence). CDR3 residues: CASSPSGGFYEQFF. The CDR3 DNA sequence: TGTGCCAGCAGTCCTAGCGGGGGATTCTATGAGCAGTTCTTC.

The chain employs TRBV6-5 and TRBJ2-3, with TRBD2 matching over 7 bases. V lost 2 bases, J lost 0 bases, and 5 bases stayed unmatched. The CDR3 totals 16 residues. CDR1 is MNHEY and CDR2 is SVGAGI in the germline V gene. CDR3 nucleotides: TGTGCCAGCAGTTACGACCGACTAGCTAGCACAGATACGCAGTATTTT. Amino acids: CASSYDRLASTDTQYF.

The V and J genes are TRBV9 and TRBJ1-2; possible D gene TRBD1, 6 bases. This CDR3 is 14 amino acids long. CDR1 and CDR2 (germline): SGDLS, YYNGEE. V dropped 0 bases and J dropped 8 bases, with 14 bases sitting between them. The CDR3, as DNA: TGTGCCAGCAGCGTAGACGGGCAGGGGAACGGCTACACCTTC. Its translation: CASSVDGQGNGYTF.

The chain joins TRBV25-1 to TRBJ2-5; TRBD1 aligns across 7 bases. This CDR3 has 16 amino acids. Per germline, CDR1 MGHDK and CDR2 SYGVNS. With V trimmed by 4 bases and J by 3 bases, 11 bases remained unmatched. The CDR3 region has the DNA TGTGCCAGCAGTGCCCCCACCGGGACAGCTAAAGAGACCCAGTACTTC. Amino acids: CASSAPTGTAKETQYF. Combining the CDR3 with reference TRBV25-1 and TRBJ2-5 gives the whole variable domain EADIYQTPRYLVIGTGKKITLECSQTMGHDKMYWYQQDPGMELHLIHYSYGVNSTEKGDLSSESTVSRIRTEHFPLTLESARPSHTSQYLCASSAPTGTAKETQYFGPGTRLLVL.